The 3 T cell receptor beta chains below were found in one sample sequenced in a study of blood T cell repertoires in COVID-19. The protocol was immunoSEQ multiplex PCR, while the TCRdb copy is restricted to in-frame clones and leaves out a portion. Among approximately 300,000 clones, roughly 87% were seen once, and the ten largest hold less than 6%. Specimen: PBMCs or T cells enriched from blood (not recorded which). Source of these receptors: a woman aged 25 to 39 who had recovered from COVID-19.

The gene calls are TRBV4-3 and TRBJ1-1, with 7 bases aligning to TRBD1. Germline CDR1 and CDR2: LGHNA and YSLEER. The CDR3 totals 14 residues. V shed 2 bases and J 1 base; nucleotides not matched to a gene: 1. The CDR3 here is CASSQRTGNTEAFF. In DNA, the CDR3 is TGCGCCAGCAGCCAACGGACAGGGAACACTGAAGCTTTCTTT.

The V gene is TRBV25-1, the J gene TRBJ1-1; D is unclear. CDR1 and CDR2 from the germline V gene are MGHDK and SYGVNS. This CDR3 contains 15 residues. V shed 2 bases and J shed 4 bases, with 14 bases lying between them. The CDR3 loop reads CASSEGEVVVTEAFF. The CDR3 coding sequence is TGTGCCAGCAGTGAAGGAGAAGTAGTAGTCACTGAAGCTTTCTTT.

The chain employs TRBV2 and TRBJ2-3, with 10 bases that match TRBD2. V trimming: 3 bases; J trimming: 8 bases; junction bases outside the gene matches: 5. Germline V gene sequence: CDR1 SNHLY, CDR2 FYNNEI. The CDR3 totals 14 residues. The CDR3 DNA reads TGTGCCAGCAGTGACGCTAGCGGGGGAGGTACGCAGTATTTT. As protein: CASSDASGGGTQYF.